Following are 29 T cell receptor beta chains from one sample sequenced in a study. TCRdb re-called the 5' RACE reads with MiXCR, one entry per CDR3 protein. The data contain 9,500 to 15,000 distinct CDR3 sequences, about 51% of them singletons. Cells sorted as Tregs were CD4+, CD25+ and CD127-/low. Material: tumor-infiltrating Tregs sorted from the breast tumor. All receptors derive from a female donor with breast cancer.

V is TRBV7-2 and J is TRBJ2-1; 8 nucleotides agree with TRBD2. Germline assignment: CDR1 SGHTA and CDR2 FQGNSA. The V segment lost 5 bases and the J segment 4 bases; nucleotides outside the gene matches: 7. There are 15 residues in the CDR3. CDR3 nucleotides: TGTGCCAGCAGCCTTAGCGGGGCCGGATACAATGAGCAGTTCTTC. Translating it yields CASSLSGAGYNEQFF.

The CDR3 sequence is CASSSSGRSSYEQYF. In DNA form, the CDR3 reads TGTGCCAGCAGTTCCAGCGGGAGGAGCTCCTACGAGCAGTACTTC. V usage is TRBV12-3 or TRBV12-4 and J usage is TRBJ2-7, with TRBD2 matching 9 bases. V was clipped by 4 bases and J by 0 bases; unmatched bases: 4. CDR3 length equals 15 residues.

This clonotype was detected a few times. The chain employs TRBV12-3 or TRBV12-4 and TRBJ2-1; the D gene is possibly TRBD2 (6 bases). This CDR3 is built from 13 residues. V lost 6 bases and J 4 bases, leaving 10 bases between the germline ends. CDR3 sequence reads: CASSTGLYNEQFF. CDR3 nucleotide sequence: TGTGCCAGCAGCACGGGACTTTACAATGAGCAGTTCTTC.

The chain carries TRBV14 and TRBJ1-6, with D maybe TRBD1 (5 bases). Germline V gene data show CDR1 as SGHDN and CDR2 as FVKESK. CDR3 size: 13 residues. V lost 1 base and J lost 13, with 11 bases in between. CDR3 loop: CASSQVMEGPLHF. The CDR3 bases are TGTGCCAGCAGCCAAGTTATGGAGGGGCCCCTCCACTTT.

V gene TRBV15 combines with J gene TRBJ2-6; D is uncertain. The CDR3 contains 15 residues. Looked up from germline, CDR1 is LNHNV and CDR2 is YYDKDF (reference sequence). Trimming pared 0 bases from V and 0 bases from J, leaving 3 bases between. The CDR3 loop is CATSRDNSGANVLTF. As DNA, the CDR3 is TGTGCCACCAGCAGAGACAACTCTGGGGCCAACGTCCTGACTTTC.

V is TRBV6-5 and J is TRBJ2-7, with D tentatively TRBD2 (6 bases). In germline, CDR1 is MNHEY, CDR2 SVGAGI. The V end lost 6 bases, the J end lost 7 bases, and 19 bases lay between the germline ends. The CDR3 loop spans 14 amino acids. CDR3 in DNA: TGTGCCAGCAGCTCCGCTCTCGGGAGCAGGGAGCAGTACTTC. It specifies CASSSALGSREQYF.

The chain links TRBV19 to TRBJ2-3; 8 positions match TRBD2. The J segment lost 4 bases and the V segment lost 7 bases, leaving 10 bases of the junction unmatched. The CDR3 runs to 15 residues. Per germline, CDR1 LNHDA and CDR2 SQIVND (reference sequence). The CDR3 DNA reads as TGTGCCAGTAAGATTGGTAGCGGGACGTCAGATACGCAGTATTTT. Translated: CASKIGSGTSDTQYF.

The chain recombines TRBV29-1 with TRBJ2-1, with 9 bases aligning to TRBD1. CDR3 size: 14 residues. J was trimmed by 6 bases and V by 4 bases; bases with no gene match: 7. Germline-derived CDR1 and CDR2 are SQVTM and ANQGSEA. The CDR3 is CSVVDWTGVNEQFF. For the CDR3, the DNA is TGCAGCGTTGTAGACTGGACAGGGGTCAATGAGCAGTTCTTC.

The chain employs TRBV5-1 and TRBJ1-1; perhaps TRBD1 as D (6 bases). V lost 0 bases, J lost 5 bases, and 11 bases lay in between. The CDR3 covers 14 residues. CDR1 is SGHRS, CDR2 YFSETQ, per germline. The CDR3 nucleotides are TGCGCCAGCAGCTTGGAACAGGGATGGACTGAAGCTTTCTTT. This codes for CASSLEQGWTEAFF.

This clonotype was seen a few times. The chain links TRBV7-2 to TRBJ1-4; no firm D call. The germline CDR1 and CDR2 sequences are SGHTA and FQGNSA. Trimming pared 5 bases from V and 4 bases from J, leaving 17 bases between. This CDR3 contains 16 residues. CDR3 nucleotide sequence: TGTGCCAGCAGCCCCGGGATGGCCAGCCATAATGAAAAACTGTTTTTT. Its translation: CASSPGMASHNEKLFF.

The V and J genes are TRBV7-2 and TRBJ2-5; 9 bases agree with TRBD1. V lost 5 bases to trimming and J lost 2 bases; unmatched junction nucleotides: 6. CDR1 and CDR2 (germline): SGHTA, FQGNSA. The CDR3 is made up of 15 amino acids. CDR3 coding DNA: TGTGCCAGCAGCCGGGACAGGGACGAGCAAGAGACCCAGTACTTC. This gives the protein CASSRDRDEQETQYF.

This clonotype was observed a single time. CDR3 loop: CASSFWGRGRTGELFF. The CDR3 DNA sequence: TGTGCCAGCAGCTTTTGGGGCAGGGGCCGTACCGGGGAGCTGTTTTTT. The V gene is TRBV7-8, the J gene TRBJ2-2; tentative D call: TRBD1 (6 bases). The germline V gene encodes CDR1 SGHVS and CDR2 FQNEAQ. The CDR3 contains 16 residues. Trimming took 3 bases from V and 5 from J, leaving 16 bases between them.

Of note for this clonotype: One end of the junction fails to match germline, which may point to a read error. The J gene is TRBJ2-1, the V gene TRBV11-2; D may be TRBD2 (6 bases). The CDR3 contains 17 residues. Germline V gene data show CDR1 as SGHAT and CDR2 as FQNNGV. In DNA, the CDR3 is TGTGCCAGCGGCTTACTACTTCTAACGGGAGCGTCCAATGAGCAGTTCTTC. This codes for CASGLLLLTGASNEQFF.

This clonotype came up once. The chain links TRBV27 to TRBJ2-7; no reliable D call. CDR3 length equals 13 residues. CDR1 MNHEY and CDR2 SMNVEV come from the germline V gene (reference sequence). The germline V and J ends were trimmed by 10 bases and 0 bases, with 13 bases remaining between them. The DNA for the CDR3 is TGTGCCACCAGCGTTTCTGTCTCCTACGAGCAGTACTTC. This sequence encodes CATSVSVSYEQYF.

This clonotype has only a few counts. V is TRBV10-3 and J is TRBJ1-3; D unresolved. The CDR3 sequence is 14 residues long. V was trimmed by 2 bases and J by 0 bases, leaving 5 bases between them. Looked up from germline, CDR1 is ENHRY and CDR2 is SYGVKD. The CDR3 coding sequence is TGTGCCATCAGTGAGATTAGCTCTGGAAACACCATATATTTT. Protein product: CAISEISSGNTIYF.

The chain links TRBV28 to TRBJ1-4; no clear D. Germline assignment: CDR1 MDHEN and CDR2 SYDVKM. Trimming took 5 bases from V and 7 from J, leaving 5 bases between them. This CDR3 comprises 11 residues. The CDR3 protein is CASSRREKLFF. CDR3 nucleotides: TGTGCCAGCAGTCGGCGTGAAAAACTGTTTTTT.

The chain joins TRBV7-9 to TRBJ2-7; 9 bases fit TRBD1. Losses at the gene ends were 1 base for V and 2 bases for J; bases not matched to a gene: 3. CDR1 and CDR2 from the germline V gene are SEHNR and FQNEAQ (reference sequence). This CDR3 comprises 15 residues. CDR3 protein: CASSLGQGVPYEQYF. The CDR3 nucleotides are TGTGCCAGCAGCTTAGGACAGGGGGTACCCTACGAGCAGTACTTC.

J is TRBJ1-2 and V is TRBV6-9; unclear D gene. The CDR3 spans 12 residues. Germline lookup yields CDR1 MNHGY and CDR2 SVAAGI. The V and J ends lost 10 bases and 2 bases respectively, with 11 bases between them. For the CDR3, the DNA is TGTGCCAATGGACCGTCCAACTATGGCTACACCTTC. Protein sequence: CANGPSNYGYTF.

This chain connects TRBV20-1 to TRBJ1-6; D unclear. This CDR3 is built from 15 residues. Trimming stripped 1 base from V and 0 bases from J, with 7 bases between. Germline lookup yields CDR1 DFQATT and CDR2 SNEGSKA (reference sequence). The chain's CDR3 is CSARVGSSYNSPLHF. The CDR3 region has the DNA TGCAGTGCTAGAGTCGGGAGCTCCTATAATTCACCCCTCCACTTT.

In its sample, this clonotype is medium-sized. The chain couples TRBV29-1 to TRBJ2-1, with a tentative D call TRBD2 (5 bases). Per the germline V gene, CDR1 is SQVTM and CDR2 is ANQGSEA. Trimming removed 5 bases from V and 9 bases from J, with 17 bases in between. This CDR3 is built from 13 residues. This chain's CDR3 is CSVRSTEGGEQFF. CDR3 DNA sequence: TGCAGCGTTAGGAGTACCGAGGGTGGTGAGCAGTTCTTC.

This clonotype showed up just a few times. This sequence joins TRBV4-2 and TRBJ2-1; no firm D call. The ends were cut back, 1 base at V and 6 bases at J, with 16 bases in the middle. The germline CDR1 and CDR2 sequences are LGHNA and YNFKEQ. The CDR3 extends over 16 amino acids. The CDR3 DNA sequence: TGTGCCAGCAGCCAAGTACCAGGACCCCAGGCCAATGAGCAGTTCTTC. It encodes CASSQVPGPQANEQFF.

By proportion, this clonotype is medium-sized (0.01 to 0.1%). The chain carries TRBV20-1 and TRBJ1-5; tentative D call: TRBD1 (6 bases). The CDR3 length is 15 residues. Germline loops: CDR1 DFQATT, CDR2 SNEGSKA (reference sequence). V lost 2 bases to trimming and J lost 7 bases, with 18 bases between them. The CDR3 DNA reads as TGCAGTGCTAGAAGCAGGGCGGGAGGGGGGCAGCCCCAGCATTTT. Protein sequence: CSARSRAGGGQPQHF.

The rearrangement joins TRBV12-3 or TRBV12-4 to TRBJ1-4; the D is unclear. V lost 3 bases to trimming and J lost 8 bases, with 10 bases between them. This CDR3 is built from 13 residues. CDR3 loop: CASSLGFGEKLFF. The CDR3 DNA follows: TGTGCCAGCAGTTTGGGGTTTGGGGAAAAACTGTTTTTT.

This clonotype showed up just once. This sequence joins TRBV20-1 and TRBJ2-1; D may be TRBD2 (6 bases). The CDR3 covers 14 residues. The germline gives CDR1 DFQATT, CDR2 SNEGSKA (reference sequence). V lost 3 bases, J lost 2 bases, and 11 bases lay in between. CDR3 loop: CSASPPSAYNEQFF. CDR3 nucleotide sequence: TGCAGTGCTAGCCCACCTAGCGCCTACAATGAGCAGTTCTTC.

This clonotype has just a few counts. V usage is TRBV7-9 and J usage is TRBJ2-1; tentatively, D is TRBD2 (6 bases). The CDR3 is 15 residues long. CDR1 SEHNR and CDR2 FQNEAQ come from the germline V gene (reference sequence). Trimming removed 5 bases at V and 0 bases at J, with 11 bases between. CDR3 in DNA: TGTGCCAGCAGCCTGGGACTTCACTCCTACAATGAGCAGTTCTTC. Its protein is CASSLGLHSYNEQFF.

The chain recombines TRBV5-1 with TRBJ1-1; D is ambiguous. With 8 bases removed from V and 5 bases from J, the gap between germline ends came to 16 bases. CDR3 length equals 13 residues. From germline, CDR1 is SGHRS and CDR2 YFSETQ. CDR3 protein: CASTPGGWTEAFF. The CDR3 nucleotides read TGCGCCAGTACACCCGGAGGCTGGACTGAAGCTTTCTTT.

This clonotype occurred once. This chain links TRBV29-1 with TRBJ2-5; TRBD1 matches 7 bases. With 5 bases clipped from V and 1 base from J, the junction kept 10 bases outside the gene matches. The CDR3 spans 15 residues. The germline CDR1 and CDR2 sequences are SQVTM and ANQGSEA. The DNA of the CDR3 is TGCAGCGTTCAGTGGACCCGGGACAGCCAAGAGACCCAGTACTTC. It translates to CSVQWTRDSQETQYF.

This clonotype was picked up a small number of times. The chain links TRBV5-1 to TRBJ2-7; D is undetermined. There are 15 residues in the CDR3. Germline V gives CDR1 SGHRS, CDR2 YFSETQ. Between the trimmed V and J ends, which lost 4 bases and 3 bases, there was a span of 17 bases. In nucleotides, the CDR3 is TGCGCCAGCAGCCCAAATGCCGGGTTGGACTACGAGCAGTACTTC. This encodes CASSPNAGLDYEQYF.

The chain links TRBV29-1 to TRBJ2-1, with 7 bases that match TRBD1. The CDR3 covers 13 residues. Germline V gene sequence: CDR1 SQVTM, CDR2 ANQGSEA. V lost 6 bases to trimming and J lost 3 bases; unmatched junction nucleotides: 5. The CDR3 nucleotides read TGCAGCGTCGACAGGGATTTCTACAATGAGCAGTTCTTC. It encodes CSVDRDFYNEQFF.